The clone carrying this T cell receptor (beta chain) was seen a handful of times. The data originate from a study of cytomegalovirus exposure and HLA in healthy donors. 13 Jbeta primers and 60 Vbeta primers were used for the PCR. Data came from immunoSEQ multiplex PCR; TCRdb stores just in-frame clones and leaves some out. The sample records around 130,000 clones, 70% to 85% being singletons. Sequenced material: PBMCs. This sequence originates from a man aged 35 to 55 in good health and CMV-seronegative.

CDR3 nucleotides: TGTGCCAGCAGTTCTGGGGGGGGACGAGGCTACACCTTC. It codes for CASSSGGGRGYTF. The chain combines TRBV6-1 with TRBJ1-2; D may be TRBD1 (5 bases). In germline, CDR1 is MNHNS, CDR2 SASEGT. V was trimmed by 5 bases and J by 8 bases, leaving 15 bases between them. This CDR3 spans 13 amino acids.